These 9 T cell receptor beta chains came from one sample sequenced in a study of blood T cells in healthy people across ages. The second PCR ran roughly 7 to 12 cycles with a sample-barcoded 5' primer and J-beta primers. Each CDR3 protein gets one entry after TCRdb re-called the 5' RACE reads with MiXCR. The sample shows approximately 800,000 distinct CDR3 sequences, 35% to 40% of them seen only once. Sample: blood. These receptors all come from a man in his late teens or twenties in good health.

This clonotype was detected a few times. The chain recombines TRBV1 with TRBJ1-5; the D call TRBD1 from the table was never checked on the DNA. TRBV1 is shown as a pseudogene. The CDR3 totals 16 residues. In DNA, the CDR3 is TGCACCAGCAGCCAGATTCTGCGGGGCCGCAATCAGCCCCAGCATTTT. Translated: CTSSQILRGRNQPQHF.

This clonotype has just a few counts. The gene calls are TRBV20-1 and TRBJ2-5; 10 positions agree with TRBD1. Looked up from germline, CDR1 is DFQATT and CDR2 is SNEGSKA (reference sequence). This CDR3 spans 18 amino acids. V trimming: 0 bases; J trimming: 2 bases; junction bases outside the gene matches: 12. CDR3 in DNA: TGCAGTGCTAGAGATGAGGGACAGGGGTTTTGGGAACAAGAGACCCAGTACTTC. It is translated as CSARDEGQGFWEQETQYF.

This clonotype was found many times. The chain combines TRBV12-3 or TRBV12-4 with TRBJ2-1; TRBD2 matches 10 bases. The CDR3 totals 17 residues. The ends lost 2 bases at V and 6 bases at J; junction bases unmatched: 10. The CDR3 nucleotides read TGTGCCAGCAGTTTATCCCCGGGACTAGCGTCGCTCAATGAGCAGTTCTTC. Protein: CASSLSPGLASLNEQFF.

The chain is built from TRBV27 and TRBJ2-1; D might be TRBD2 (5 bases). With 10 bases removed from V and 0 bases from J, the gap between germline ends came to 19 bases. The CDR3 is 16 residues long. Germline V lookup: CDR1 MNHEY, CDR2 SMNVEV (reference sequence). As DNA, the CDR3 is TGTGCCACACGGGCGGGCCTAGTAAGCTCCTACAATGAGCAGTTCTTC. Its translation: CATRAGLVSSYNEQFF.

This clonotype was seen a handful of times. The chain carries TRBV7-2 and TRBJ1-2; tentative D call: TRBD1 (6 bases). The germline V gene encodes CDR1 SGHTA and CDR2 FQGNSA. With 2 bases removed from V and 5 bases from J, the gap between germline ends came to 15 bases. The CDR3 length is 15 residues. CDR3 DNA: TGTGCCAGCAGCTTAATCCCGGGGGCAGGGTATGGCTACACCTTC. Protein product: CASSLIPGAGYGYTF.

V and J are TRBV12-3 or TRBV12-4 and TRBJ1-2; D gene uncertain. The V end lost 7 bases, the J end lost 10 bases, and 25 bases lay between the germline ends. The CDR3 runs 15 residues. The CDR3 DNA reads TGTGCCAGCACTAAAACGGGTGGAATCGTGAATGACTACACCTTC. Amino acid sequence: CASTKTGGIVNDYTF.

This clonotype was counted between two and nine times. The gene calls are TRBV20-1 and TRBJ1-4; no clear D gene. V lost 3 bases and J lost 3, with 11 bases in between. The CDR3 is 14 residues long. Per germline, CDR1 DFQATT and CDR2 SNEGSKA (reference sequence). CDR3 DNA: TGCAGTGCTAGTGGCCGGGCTTCTAATGAAAAACTGTTTTTT. Translated: CSASGRASNEKLFF.

In its sample, this clonotype was seen once. J is TRBJ2-6 and V is TRBV11-3, with D possibly being TRBD1 (5 bases). Germline V gene data show CDR1 as SGHNT and CDR2 as YENEEA. V lost 5 bases, J lost 2 bases, and 7 bases lay in between. This CDR3 region has 14 residues. DNA of the CDR3: TGTGCCAGCAGCGCCAGGGCTGGGGCCAACGTCCTGACTTTC. Amino acids: CASSARAGANVLTF.

This clonotype was observed once. This rearrangement joins TRBV20-1 to TRBJ2-7; TRBD2 matches at 10 bases. Germline values: CDR1 DFQATT, CDR2 SNEGSKA (reference sequence). The CDR3 is made up of 16 amino acids. J gave up 6 bases and V 0 bases, and 11 bases lay outside the gene matches. The DNA of the CDR3 is TGCAGTGCTAGAGATCAGTCTAGCGGGAGTACCATCGAGCAGTACTTC. The encoded protein is CSARDQSSGSTIEQYF.